This T cell receptor (beta chain) was captured by sequencing in a study of human T cells and chemical hapten exposure. Study-level background: Small pooled library volume differences mainly caused per-sample TCR yield variation.

Study-level findings and limits: The number of TCRs over 1 in 1000 frequency stayed unchanged after DPC.

The V gene's germline CDR1 is DFQATT and CDR2 SNEGSKA (reference sequence). Deletions cut 3 bases from V and 4 bases from J, with 10 bases between. The CDR3 is 12 residues long. The time point denotes: healthy volunteer bleed at 6 weeks. It was from unfractionated whole blood that total RNA was extracted. Individual cDNA molecules (in the library) carried attached unique molecular identifiers. TCRdb re-called the RACE reads through MiXCR, storing one row per CDR3 protein. The data contain 65,000 or so distinct CDR3 sequences, around 6.3% of them singletons. This clonotype was counted only a few times. Its antigen is unknown.

This receptor was obtained from a female donor in good health. Some clones in this sample may be carry-over from other donors' samples. The J gene is TRBJ2-7, the V gene TRBV20-1; D is perhaps TRBD1 (6 bases). Sequences were obtained from whole blood. The CDR3 loop is CSARDRLYEQYF. CDR3 DNA sequence: TGCAGTGCTAGGGACAGACTATACGAGCAGTACTTC.